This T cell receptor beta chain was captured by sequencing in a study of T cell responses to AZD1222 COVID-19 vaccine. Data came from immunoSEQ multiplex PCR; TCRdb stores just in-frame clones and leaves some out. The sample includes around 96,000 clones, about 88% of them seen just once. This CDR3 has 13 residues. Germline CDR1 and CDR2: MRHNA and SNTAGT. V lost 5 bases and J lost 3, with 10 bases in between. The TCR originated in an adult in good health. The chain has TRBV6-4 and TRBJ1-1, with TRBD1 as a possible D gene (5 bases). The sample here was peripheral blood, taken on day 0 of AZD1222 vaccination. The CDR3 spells CASSQGLDTEAFF. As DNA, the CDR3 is TGTGCCAGCAGTCAGGGCCTGGACACTGAAGCTTTCTTT.